This T cell receptor (beta chain) comes out of a study of T cell responses to AZD1222 COVID-19 vaccine. Whole-study results and caveats: Donors were mostly white British, more females; clonal diversity possibly underestimated. Among vaccine-associated CD4 TCRs, coverage spanned spike, with dominance at 160-218 and 743-854. At study baseline, merely roughly 6 AZD1222 recipients were seropositive. Only after the peak T cell response were repertoires sampled.

TCRdb's table, derived via immunoSEQ multiplex PCR, lists solely in-frame clones and lacks some. The sample comprises tens of thousands of clones, approximately 83% of which are singletons, and 1.3% rests with the top ten. This clone occurred once. Antigen unknown. The ends were cut back, 5 bases at V and 4 bases at J, with 13 bases in the middle. CDR3 length equals 14 residues. Per germline, CDR1 SGHTA and CDR2 FQGNSA. This chain connects TRBV7-2 to TRBJ2-3; a possible D gene is TRBD2 (5 bases). This TCR was recovered from an adult who received the AZD1222 COVID-19 vaccine. The source material was peripheral blood, sampled 28 days after the second AZD1222 dose. CDR3 DNA: TGTGCCAGCAGCGAGGGTGGGGTCCCAGATACGCAGTATTTT. Translated: CASSEGGVPDTQYF. Filled out from reference TRBV7-2 and TRBJ2-3, the complete variable domain reads GAGVSQSPSNKVTEKGKDVELRCDPISGHTALYWYRQSLGQGLEFLIYFQGNSAPDKSGLPSDRFSAERTGGSVSTLTIQRTQQEDSAVYLCASSEGGVPDTQYFGPGTRLTVL.